Described below is a single T cell receptor beta chain sequence and its context. The CDR3 is 13 amino acids. Per germline, CDR1 MNHEY and CDR2 SVGAGI. J gave up 5 bases and V 6 bases, and 6 bases lay outside the gene matches. Clones were read by immunoSEQ multiplex PCR, and TCRdb kept only the in-frame ones, dropping some. The sample lists some 50,000 clones; 56% were seen once. The data were taken from a study of cytotoxic CD8 clonotypes in ibrutinib-treated CLL. Overall study context: With a range of 6 to 36, the median treatment time before response samples were taken was 12 to 13 months.

V is TRBV6-5 and J is TRBJ1-2; 7 positions agree with TRBD1. Sample: PBMCs, taken after 24 months of ibrutinib treatment. The receptor was derived from a human donor with chronic lymphocytic leukemia. In nucleotides, the CDR3 is TGTGCCAGCAGCCAAGACAGGGTGTATGGCTACACCTTC. It translates to CASSQDRVYGYTF.